This TCR beta chain originates from a study of cytomegalovirus exposure and HLA in healthy donors. Whole-study results and caveats: Most TCRs appeared rarely, but some public TCRs recurred in many donors. Sequence variants that were highly shared formed a cluster that was likely a sequencing artifact. In an earlier analysis, about 90% or about 30%: the productive usage of most TCR beta V segments.

The CDR3 contains 14 residues. Germline trimming cut 6 bases from V and 7 bases from J; bases unmatched to any gene: 5. Germline V gene sequence: CDR1 SGHTA, CDR2 FQGNSA. In regard to this clone: Its antigen is still unknown.

The PCR made use of 60 Vbeta and 13 Jbeta primers. Clones were sequenced by immunoSEQ multiplex PCR, and TCRdb holds only the in-frame ones, with some missing. The sample has around 150,000 clones, roughly 70% seen once. The rearrangement joins TRBV7-2 to TRBJ1-4, with TRBD1 identical over 10 bases. The clonotype originates from a male donor in good health and CMV-seronegative. The source material was PBMCs. Written as DNA, the CDR3 is TGTGCCAGCAGAGACAGGGGGCCGGGTGAAAAACTGTTTTTT. Translated, it gives CASRDRGPGEKLFF.